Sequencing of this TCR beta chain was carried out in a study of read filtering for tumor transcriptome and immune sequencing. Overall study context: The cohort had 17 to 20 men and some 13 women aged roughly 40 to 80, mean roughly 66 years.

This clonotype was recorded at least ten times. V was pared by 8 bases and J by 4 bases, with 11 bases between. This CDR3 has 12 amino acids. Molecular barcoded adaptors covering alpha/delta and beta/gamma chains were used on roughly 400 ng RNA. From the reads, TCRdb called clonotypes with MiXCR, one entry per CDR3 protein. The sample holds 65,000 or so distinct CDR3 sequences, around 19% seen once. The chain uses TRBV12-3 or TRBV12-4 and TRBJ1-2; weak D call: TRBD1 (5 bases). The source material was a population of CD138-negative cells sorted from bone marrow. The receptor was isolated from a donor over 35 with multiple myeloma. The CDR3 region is CASSPTVYGYTF. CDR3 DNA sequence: TGTGCCAGCTCCCCGACAGTCTATGGCTACACCTTC.